The 29 T cell receptor beta chains listed next were all sequenced from one sample in a study of blood T cell repertoires in COVID-19. The data were produced by immunoSEQ multiplex PCR, yet TCRdb's version contains in-frame clones alone and is incomplete. The sample consists of some 130,000 clones, 70% to 80% of them appearing once. Sequencing used peripheral blood. These receptors all come from a man between 60 and 75 years old who had recovered from COVID-19.

The chain is built from TRBV7-2 and TRBJ1-5; possibly TRBD1 for D (5 bases). Germline lookup yields CDR1 SGHTA and CDR2 FQGNSA. CDR3 length equals 12 residues. Trimming removed 5 bases at V and 5 bases at J, with 7 bases between. The CDR3 protein is CASSPRDQPQHF. CDR3 nucleotide sequence: TGTGCCAGCAGCCCCAGGGATCAGCCCCAGCATTTT.

The chain employs TRBV9 and TRBJ2-3; tentative D call: TRBD1 (6 bases). With 4 bases removed from V and 1 base from J, the gap between germline ends came to 13 bases. The CDR3 consists of 15 residues. Germline CDR1 SGDLS, CDR2 YYNGEE. CDR3 in amino acids: CASSLTGLGTDTQYF. In DNA, the CDR3 is TGTGCCAGCAGCCTAACAGGGCTTGGCACAGATACGCAGTATTTT.

This clone has more than one count but fewer than ten. V is TRBV25-1 and J is TRBJ2-7; TRBD1 matches 8 bases. V was clipped by 2 bases and J by 2 bases; unmatched bases: 5. This CDR3 region has 15 residues. Germline V lookup: CDR1 MGHDK, CDR2 SYGVNS. The CDR3 loop reads CASSETTGATYEQYF. DNA for the CDR3: TGTGCCAGCAGTGAAACGACAGGGGCAACCTACGAGCAGTACTTC.

Comment on this clone: Other nucleotide sequences from this sample produce the same CDR3. The chain employs TRBV30 and TRBJ1-5; possibly TRBD1 for D (6 bases). CDR3 length: 13 residues. Germline V gives CDR1 GTSNPN, CDR2 SVGIG (reference sequence). Trimming stripped 2 bases from V and 4 bases from J, with 9 bases between. The CDR3 here is CAWSLQGNQPQHF. CDR3 nucleotides: TGTGCCTGGAGTTTACAGGGAAATCAGCCCCAGCATTTT.

The rearrangement uses TRBV19 and TRBJ2-5; 8 bases match TRBD1. V lost 4 bases and J lost 3; bases outside the gene matches: 7. There are 15 residues in the CDR3. Looked up from germline, CDR1 is LNHDA and CDR2 is SQIVND (reference sequence). In nucleotides, the CDR3 is TGTGCCAGTAGTACCGGGACAGGATACGAAGAGACCCAGTACTTC. This encodes CASSTGTGYEETQYF.

The rearrangement joins TRBV21-1 to TRBJ1-3; the table's D call TRBD1 went unverified against the DNA. TRBV21-1 is flagged as a pseudogene. The CDR3 consists of 16 residues. CDR3 in amino acids: CASSHSQGFYGNTIYF. The CDR3 nucleotides read TGTGCCAGCAGCCATTCTCAGGGGTTTTATGGAAACACCATATATTTT.

The rearrangement joins TRBV6-6 to TRBJ1-5; 8 bases map to TRBD1. Per the germline V gene, CDR1 is MNHNY and CDR2 is SVGAGI (reference sequence). This CDR3 comprises 13 residues. V dropped 6 bases and J dropped 4; count of bases not matched to a gene: 2. The CDR3 spells CASSGDRNQPQHF. The DNA of the CDR3 is TGTGCCAGCAGCGGGGACAGGAATCAGCCCCAGCATTTT.

This chain connects TRBV7-2 to TRBJ2-7; no firm D call. CDR3 size: 11 residues. The germline gives CDR1 SGHTA, CDR2 FQGNSA. The V and J ends lost 8 bases and 0 bases respectively, with 5 bases between them. CDR3 bases: TGTGCCAGCGTCAGCTCCTACGAGCAGTACTTC. Its translation: CASVSSYEQYF.

About this clone: A junction end diverges from the germline sequence, so it may reflect a read error. The chain couples TRBV3-1 (or the pseudogene TRBV3-2) to TRBJ2-7, with 13 bases identical to TRBD2. Germline V gene data show CDR1 as LGHDT and CDR2 as YNNKEL (reference sequence). This CDR3 has 17 residues. The CDR3 region is CTSSRLAGGELSYEQYF. The DNA of the CDR3 is TGTACCAGCAGCCGACTAGCGGGGGGAGAACTCTCCTACGAGCAGTACTTC.

V usage is TRBV3-1 (or the pseudogene TRBV3-2) and J usage is TRBJ1-6, with TRBD1 matching over 8 bases. The V gene end was trimmed by 4 bases and the J gene end by 5 bases; junction bases not matched to a gene: 1. The germline V gene encodes CDR1 LGHDT and CDR2 YNNKEL (reference sequence). The CDR3 has 14 amino acids. The CDR3 bases are TGTGCCAGCAGCCTGGGACAGGATAATTCACCCCTCCACTTT. Amino acids: CASSLGQDNSPLHF.

V gene TRBV11-2 combines with J gene TRBJ2-2; TRBD1 matches at 8 bases. CDR3 length: 16 amino acids. The junction had 3 bases not matched to a gene; V was cut back by 1 base and J by 2 bases. Germline CDR1 and CDR2: SGHAT and FQNNGV. The chain's CDR3 is CASSLGPGGNTGELFF. CDR3 coding DNA: TGTGCCAGCAGCTTAGGGCCAGGGGGCAACACCGGGGAGCTGTTTTTT.

The chain has TRBV6-2 or TRBV6-3 and TRBJ2-1; 10 bases map to TRBD1. The CDR3 covers 16 residues. V shed 2 bases and J 7 bases; nucleotides not matched to a gene: 8. Per germline, CDR1 MNHEY and CDR2 SVGEGT. This CDR3 is CASSYGGQGKDNEQFF. The DNA of the CDR3 is TGTGCCAGCAGTTACGGGGGACAGGGGAAGGATAATGAGCAGTTCTTC.

J is TRBJ2-2 and V is TRBV6-1, with unresolved D. V lost 0 bases to trimming and J lost 5 bases, with 7 bases between them. This CDR3 is built from 14 residues. Germline CDR1 MNHNS, CDR2 SASEGT. CDR3 sequence (DNA): TGTGCCAGCAGTGAAGCGCGTAGTACCGGGGAGCTGTTTTTT. Translated: CASSEARSTGELFF.

V usage is TRBV7-6 and J usage is TRBJ1-3; 9 nucleotides match TRBD1. Per the germline V gene, CDR1 is SGHVS and CDR2 is FNYEAQ. The CDR3 runs 17 residues. Trimming at V came to 5 bases and at J to 4 bases, leaving 12 bases not matched to a gene. The CDR3, as DNA: TGTGCCAGCAGCCCCCAGGCACAGGGGGCGGGAGGAAACACCATATATTTT. Its translation: CASSPQAQGAGGNTIYF.

The chain combines TRBV11-2 with TRBJ2-7; the D gene is possibly TRBD2 (6 bases). CDR3 length: 16 residues. The ends were cut back, 5 bases at V and 8 bases at J, with 25 bases in the middle. Germline V gives CDR1 SGHAT, CDR2 FQNNGV. The CDR3 protein is CASSRHSSGGETKQYF. Here the CDR3 DNA reads TGTGCCAGCAGCCGACATAGTAGCGGTGGAGAGACAAAGCAGTACTTC. The full variable domain, with the rest looked up from reference TRBV11-2 and TRBJ2-7, is EAGVAQSPRYKIIEKRQSVAFWCNPISGHATLYWYQQILGQGPKLLIQFQNNGVVDDSQLPKDRFSAERLKGVDSTLKIQPAKLEDSAVYLCASSRHSSGGETKQYFGPGTRLTVT.

This clone has a single count. The chain carries TRBV28 and TRBJ1-5; TRBD1 matches at 12 bases. The germline V gene encodes CDR1 MDHEN and CDR2 SYDVKM. This CDR3 contains 15 residues. Trimming took 2 bases from V and 6 from J; bases not matched to a gene: 2. The DNA for the CDR3 is TGTGCCAGCAGTTTAGGGACAGGGGGCCTTCAGCCCCAGCATTTT. This codes for CASSLGTGGLQPQHF.

V is TRBV29-1 and J is TRBJ2-3, with a weak D call TRBD2 (5 bases). Trimming shortened V by 6 bases and J by 2 bases, and 18 bases separated the two germline ends. Germline V gives CDR1 SQVTM, CDR2 ANQGSEA. The CDR3 covers 15 residues. CDR3 region: CSVRARDTLTDTQYF. In nucleotides, the CDR3 is TGCAGCGTGAGAGCCCGGGATACACTCACAGATACGCAGTATTTT.

The V and J genes are TRBV7-2 and TRBJ2-5; 7 nucleotides agree with TRBD2. Germline CDR1 SGHTA, CDR2 FQGNSA. V trimming: 2 bases; J trimming: 1 base; junction bases outside the gene matches: 7. CDR3 length equals 16 residues. Written as DNA, the CDR3 is TGTGCCAGCAGCTTACGACTAGCCGGATTCCAAGAGACCCAGTACTTC. Translated: CASSLRLAGFQETQYF.

V and J are TRBV28 and TRBJ2-1, with D possibly matching TRBD2 (5 bases). CDR1 and CDR2 from the germline V gene are MDHEN and SYDVKM. The CDR3 covers 15 residues. V dropped 11 bases and J dropped 1 base, with 18 bases sitting between them. In DNA, the CDR3 is TGTGCCGCGGACGGAGCACGGGAATCCTACAATGAGCAGTTCTTC. This sequence encodes CAADGARESYNEQFF.

This clone was detected a few times. This chain links TRBV2 with TRBJ1-6; D ambiguous. In germline, CDR1 is SNHLY, CDR2 FYNNEI. Trimming took 0 bases from V and 8 from J, leaving 5 bases between them. This CDR3 is 13 amino acids long. CDR3 in DNA: TGTGCCAGCAGTGAAGCGGAGGATTCACCCCTCCACTTT. It yields the protein CASSEAEDSPLHF.

This clone was seen a handful of times. The chain is built from TRBV3-1 (or the pseudogene TRBV3-2) and TRBJ2-1; 13 bases line up with TRBD2. CDR3 size: 17 residues. Germline V lookup: CDR1 LGHDT, CDR2 YNNKEL (reference sequence). Trimming at V came to 3 bases and at J to 7 bases, leaving 9 bases not matched to a gene. DNA for the CDR3: TGTGCCAGCAGCCAGTCACTAGCGGGAGGGCCCAGAAATGAGCAGTTCTTC. Residues: CASSQSLAGGPRNEQFF.

This clone was seen a single time. This chain connects TRBV12-5 to TRBJ2-1; the match to TRBD1 covers 9 bases. The CDR3 runs 15 residues. Germline V CDR1 and CDR2: LGHNT, FRNRAP. V lost 5 bases, J lost 0 bases, and 2 bases stayed unmatched. The CDR3 region is CASGGGQGSYNEQFF. CDR3 DNA: TGTGCTAGTGGTGGGGGACAGGGCTCCTACAATGAGCAGTTCTTC. The full variable domain, completed using reference TRBV12-5 and TRBJ2-1, is DARVTQTPRHKVTEMGQEVTMRCQPILGHNTVFWYRQTMMQGLELLAYFRNRAPLDDSGMPKDRFSAEMPDATLATLKIQPSEPRDSAVYFCASGGGQGSYNEQFFGPGTRLTVL.

This rearrangement joins TRBV27 to TRBJ1-5; TRBD1 matches 7 bases. CDR1 and CDR2 (germline): MNHEY, SMNVEV (reference sequence). The CDR3 is 14 residues long. J was trimmed by 6 bases and V by 5 bases; bases with no gene match: 7. In DNA form, the CDR3 reads TGTGCCAGCAGTCGACAGGGACGGGGTCAGCCCCAGCATTTT. Translated, it gives CASSRQGRGQPQHF.

This chain connects TRBV28 to TRBJ2-1, with 7 bases lining up with TRBD1. Germline-derived CDR1 and CDR2 are MDHEN and SYDVKM. This CDR3 has 17 amino acids. J was trimmed by 3 bases and V by 4 bases; bases with no gene match: 12. This CDR3 reads CASSSPLTGLHYNEQFF. CDR3 bases: TGTGCCAGCAGTTCCCCCCTGACAGGGCTTCACTACAATGAGCAGTTCTTC.

The chain recombines TRBV30 with TRBJ2-3; TRBD2 aligns across 9 bases. Germline values: CDR1 GTSNPN, CDR2 SVGIG (reference sequence). J was trimmed by 1 base and V by 4 bases; bases with no gene match: 0. The CDR3 loop spans 13 amino acids. The CDR3 region is CAWTSGGTDTQYF. DNA for the CDR3: TGTGCCTGGACTAGCGGGGGCACAGATACGCAGTATTTT.

The chain joins TRBV11-1 to TRBJ2-3; D is uncertain. This CDR3 spans 14 amino acids. Germline CDR1 SGHAT, CDR2 FQDESV (reference sequence). V lost 3 bases to trimming and J lost 5 bases, with 12 bases between them. The chain's CDR3 is CASSLDRSGDTQYF. In nucleotides, the CDR3 is TGTGCCAGCAGCTTGGATCGGTCAGGAGATACGCAGTATTTT.

The gene calls are TRBV15 and TRBJ1-2; 8 bases fit TRBD1. Germline V gives CDR1 LNHNV, CDR2 YYDKDF (reference sequence). CDR3 length: 13 amino acids. V shed 5 bases and J 7 bases; nucleotides not matched to a gene: 6. CDR3 sequence reads: CATSAQGAGGYTF. CDR3 nucleotide sequence: TGTGCCACCAGCGCTCAGGGGGCGGGTGGCTACACCTTC.

This chain links TRBV21-1 with TRBJ2-3; whether TRBD2, the table's D call, matches the DNA was not checked. TRBV21-1 is noted as a pseudogene. The CDR3 is made up of 18 amino acids. The DNA of the CDR3 is TGTGCCAGCAGCAAAAACGTACCTTGCGGGTTCCCCCGAGATACGCAGTATTTT. This codes for CASSKNVPCGFPRDTQYF.

V and J are TRBV7-3 and TRBJ2-1; the match to TRBD2 covers 9 bases. Per the germline V gene, CDR1 is SGHTA and CDR2 is FQGTGA. The CDR3 is 20 amino acids. The J segment lost 0 bases and the V segment lost 4 bases, leaving 16 bases of the junction unmatched. This CDR3 reads CASSSLGGRVSGSSYNEQFF. The CDR3 DNA is TGTGCCAGCAGCTCCCTCGGGGGCAGGGTTAGCGGGAGCTCCTACAATGAGCAGTTCTTC. Complete variable domain (other parts from reference TRBV7-3 and TRBJ2-1): GAGVSQTPSNKVTEKGKYVELRCDPISGHTALYWYRQSLGQGPEFLIYFQGTGAADDSGLPNDRFFAVRPEGSVSTLKIQRTERGDSAVYLCASSSLGGRVSGSSYNEQFFGPGTRLTVL.